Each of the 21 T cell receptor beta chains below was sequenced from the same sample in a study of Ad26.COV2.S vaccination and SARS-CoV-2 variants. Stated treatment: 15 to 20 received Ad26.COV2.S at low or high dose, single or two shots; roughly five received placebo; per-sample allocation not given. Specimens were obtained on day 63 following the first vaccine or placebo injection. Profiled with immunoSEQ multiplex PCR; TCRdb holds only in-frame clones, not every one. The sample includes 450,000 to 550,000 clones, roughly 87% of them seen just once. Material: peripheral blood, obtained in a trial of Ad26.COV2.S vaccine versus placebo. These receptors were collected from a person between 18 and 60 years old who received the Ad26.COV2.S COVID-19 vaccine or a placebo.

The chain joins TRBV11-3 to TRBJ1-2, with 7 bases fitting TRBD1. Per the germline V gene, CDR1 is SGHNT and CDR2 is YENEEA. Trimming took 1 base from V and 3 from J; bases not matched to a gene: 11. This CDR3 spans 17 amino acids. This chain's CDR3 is CASSLVGWGQKDYGYTF. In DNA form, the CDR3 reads TGTGCCAGCAGCTTAGTGGGTTGGGGACAGAAGGACTATGGCTACACCTTC. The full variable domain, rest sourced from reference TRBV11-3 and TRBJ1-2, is EAGVVQSPRYKIIEKKQPVAFWCNPISGHNTLYWYLQNLGQGPELLIRYENEEAVDDSQLPKDRFSAERLKGVDSTLKIQPAELGDSAVYLCASSLVGWGQKDYGYTFGSGTRLTVV.

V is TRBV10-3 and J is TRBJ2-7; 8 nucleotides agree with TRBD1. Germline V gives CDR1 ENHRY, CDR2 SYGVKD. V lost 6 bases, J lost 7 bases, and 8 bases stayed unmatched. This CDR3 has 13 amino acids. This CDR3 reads CAISQGAQGEQYV. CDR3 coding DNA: TGTGCCATCAGCCAGGGGGCGCAGGGGGAGCAGTACGTC.

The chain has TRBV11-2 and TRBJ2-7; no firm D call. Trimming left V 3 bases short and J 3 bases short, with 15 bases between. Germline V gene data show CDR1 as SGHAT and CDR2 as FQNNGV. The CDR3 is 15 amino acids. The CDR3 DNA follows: TGTGCCAGCAGCTTCGGGCCAGTGGTGGTCTACGAGCAGTACTTC. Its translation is CASSFGPVVVYEQYF.

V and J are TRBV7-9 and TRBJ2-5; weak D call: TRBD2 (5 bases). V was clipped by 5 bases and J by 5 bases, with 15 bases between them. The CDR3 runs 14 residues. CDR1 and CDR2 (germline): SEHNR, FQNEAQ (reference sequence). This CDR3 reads CASSPRGSGETQYF. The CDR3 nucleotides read TGTGCCAGCAGCCCCCGTGGGTCGGGGGAGACCCAGTACTTC. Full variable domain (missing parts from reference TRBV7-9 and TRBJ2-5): DTGVSQNPRHKITKRGQNVTFRCDPISEHNRLYWYRQTLGQGPEFLTYFQNEAQLEKSRLLSDRFSAERPKGSFSTLEIQRTEQGDSAMYLCASSPRGSGETQYFGPGTRLLVL.

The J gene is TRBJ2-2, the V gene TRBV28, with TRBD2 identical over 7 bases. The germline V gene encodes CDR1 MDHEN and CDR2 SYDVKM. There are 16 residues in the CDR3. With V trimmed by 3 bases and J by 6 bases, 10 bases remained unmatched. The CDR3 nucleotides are TGTGCCAGCAGTTTGCCCGGGGGAGGGTTGGCCGGGGAGCTGTTTTTT. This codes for CASSLPGGGLAGELFF.

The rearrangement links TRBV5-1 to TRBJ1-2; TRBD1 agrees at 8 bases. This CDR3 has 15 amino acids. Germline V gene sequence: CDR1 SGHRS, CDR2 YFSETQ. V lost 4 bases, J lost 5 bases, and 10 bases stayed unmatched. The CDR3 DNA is TGCGCCAGCAGCGCCGCGGCACAGGGGGGGTATGGCTACACCTTC. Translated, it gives CASSAAAQGGYGYTF.

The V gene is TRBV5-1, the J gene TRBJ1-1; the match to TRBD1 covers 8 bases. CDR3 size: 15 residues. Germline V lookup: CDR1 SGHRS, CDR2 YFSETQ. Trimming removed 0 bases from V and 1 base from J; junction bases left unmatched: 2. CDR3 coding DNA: TGCGCCAGCAGCTTGGATGGGACAGGGAACACTGAAGCTTTCTTT. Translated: CASSLDGTGNTEAFF.

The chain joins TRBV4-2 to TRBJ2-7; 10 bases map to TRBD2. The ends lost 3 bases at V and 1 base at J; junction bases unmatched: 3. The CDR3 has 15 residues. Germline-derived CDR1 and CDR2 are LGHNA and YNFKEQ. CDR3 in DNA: TGTGCCAGCAGCCAGAGCGGGGGGGTATCCTACGAGCAGTACTTC. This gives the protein CASSQSGGVSYEQYF.

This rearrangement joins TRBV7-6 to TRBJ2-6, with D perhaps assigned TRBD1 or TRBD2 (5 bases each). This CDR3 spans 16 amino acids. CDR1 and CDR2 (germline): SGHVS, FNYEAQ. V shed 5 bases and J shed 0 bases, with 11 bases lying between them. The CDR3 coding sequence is TGTGCCAGCAGCGTAGGGACGGGCTCTGGGGCCAACGTCCTGACTTTC. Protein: CASSVGTGSGANVLTF.

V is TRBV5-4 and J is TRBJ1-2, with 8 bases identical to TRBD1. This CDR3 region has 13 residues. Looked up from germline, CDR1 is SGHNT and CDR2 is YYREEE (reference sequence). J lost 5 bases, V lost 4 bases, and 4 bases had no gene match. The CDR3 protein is CASSPDREYGYTF. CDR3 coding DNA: TGTGCCAGCAGCCCGGACAGGGAATATGGCTACACCTTC. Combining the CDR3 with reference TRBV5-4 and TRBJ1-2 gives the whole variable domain ETGVTQSPTHLIKTRGQQVTLRCSSQSGHNTVSWYQQALGQGPQFIFQYYREEENGRGNFPPRFSGLQFPNYSSELNVNALELDDSALYLCASSPDREYGYTFGSGTRLTVV.

The chain's CDR3 is CATSRDGISGRNIQYF. The CDR3 DNA sequence: TGTGCCACCAGCAGAGATGGGATTAGTGGGAGGAACATTCAGTACTTC. The chain has TRBV15 and TRBJ2-4, with a possible D match to TRBD2 (6 bases). The CDR3 is 16 residues long. The V gene lost 0 bases and the J gene lost 7 bases, with 16 bases spanning the gap. Per the germline V gene, CDR1 is LNHNV and CDR2 is YYDKDF (reference sequence).

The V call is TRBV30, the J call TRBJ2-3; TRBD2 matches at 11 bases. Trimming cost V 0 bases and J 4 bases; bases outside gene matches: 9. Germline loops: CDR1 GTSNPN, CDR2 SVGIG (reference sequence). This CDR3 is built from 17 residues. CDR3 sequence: CAWSVGTSGTPPDTQYF. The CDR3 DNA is TGTGCCTGGAGTGTCGGGACTAGCGGAACACCCCCAGATACGCAGTATTTT.

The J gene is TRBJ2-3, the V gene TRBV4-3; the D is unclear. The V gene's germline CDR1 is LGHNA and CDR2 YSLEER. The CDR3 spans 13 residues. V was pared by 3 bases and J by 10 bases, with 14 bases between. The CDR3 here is CASSQTRSLSQYF. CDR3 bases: TGCGCCAGCAGCCAGACCCGGAGCCTCTCGCAGTATTTT.

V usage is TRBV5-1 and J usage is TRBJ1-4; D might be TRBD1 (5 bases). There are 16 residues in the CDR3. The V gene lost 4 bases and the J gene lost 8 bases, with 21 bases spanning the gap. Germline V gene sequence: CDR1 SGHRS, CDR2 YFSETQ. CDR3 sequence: CASSPLRRGPVEKLFF. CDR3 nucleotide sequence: TGCGCCAGCAGCCCACTCCGGCGGGGCCCGGTGGAAAAACTGTTTTTT.

This CDR3 reads CASSEGLAGGLGTGELFF. DNA for the CDR3: TGTGCCAGCAGTGAGGGACTAGCGGGGGGGCTAGGAACCGGGGAGCTGTTTTTT. V and J are TRBV2 and TRBJ2-2, with 16 bases identical to TRBD2. The ends lost 3 bases at V and 5 bases at J; junction bases unmatched: 6. The CDR3 runs 18 residues. The germline V gene encodes CDR1 SNHLY and CDR2 FYNNEI.

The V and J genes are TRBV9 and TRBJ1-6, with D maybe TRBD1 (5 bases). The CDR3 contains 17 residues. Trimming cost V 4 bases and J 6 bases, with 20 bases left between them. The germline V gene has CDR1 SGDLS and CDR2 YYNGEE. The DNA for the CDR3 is TGTGCCAGCAGCTTTACCTCTGTATCGGGGGGTAATTCACCCCTCCACTTT. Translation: CASSFTSVSGGNSPLHF. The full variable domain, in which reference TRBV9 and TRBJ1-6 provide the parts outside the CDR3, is DSGVTQTPKHLITATGQRVTLRCSPRSGDLSVYWYQQSLDQGLQFLIQYYNGEERAKGNILERFSAQQFPDLHSELNLSSLELGDSALYFCASSFTSVSGGNSPLHFGNGTRLTVT.

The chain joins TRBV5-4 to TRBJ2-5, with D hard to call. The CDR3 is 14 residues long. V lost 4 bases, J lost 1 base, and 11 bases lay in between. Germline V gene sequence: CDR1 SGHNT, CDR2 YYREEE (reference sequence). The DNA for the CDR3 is TGTGCCAGCAGCCCCCCGGCGAGCCAAGAGACCCAGTACTTC. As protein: CASSPPASQETQYF. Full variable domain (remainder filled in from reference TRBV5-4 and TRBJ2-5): ETGVTQSPTHLIKTRGQQVTLRCSSQSGHNTVSWYQQALGQGPQFIFQYYREEENGRGNFPPRFSGLQFPNYSSELNVNALELDDSALYLCASSPPASQETQYFGPGTRLLVL.

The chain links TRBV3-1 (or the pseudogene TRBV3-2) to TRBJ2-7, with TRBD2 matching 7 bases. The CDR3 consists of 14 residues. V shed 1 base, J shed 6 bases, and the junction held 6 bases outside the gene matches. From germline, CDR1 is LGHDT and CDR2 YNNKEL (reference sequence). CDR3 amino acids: CASSQAGPGGEQYV. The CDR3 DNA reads TGTGCCAGCAGCCAAGCAGGCCCGGGGGGCGAGCAGTACGTC.

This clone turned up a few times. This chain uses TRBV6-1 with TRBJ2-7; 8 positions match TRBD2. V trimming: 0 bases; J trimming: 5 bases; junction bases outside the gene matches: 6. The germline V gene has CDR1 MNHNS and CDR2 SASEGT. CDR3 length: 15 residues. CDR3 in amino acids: CASSEATGGAHEQYF. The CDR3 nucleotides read TGTGCCAGCAGTGAAGCAACCGGGGGGGCCCACGAGCAGTACTTC.

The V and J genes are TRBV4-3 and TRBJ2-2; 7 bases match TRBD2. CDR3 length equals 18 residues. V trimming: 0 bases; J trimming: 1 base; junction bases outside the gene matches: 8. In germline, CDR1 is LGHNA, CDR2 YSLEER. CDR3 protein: CASSQEALAFLNTGELFF. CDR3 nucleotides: TGCGCCAGCAGCCAAGAGGCACTAGCGTTTCTGAACACCGGGGAGCTGTTTTTT.

CDR3 DNA sequence: TGCAGTGCTAGTCCTAGCGGGAGGGCCGACAATGAGCAGTTCTTC. It yields the protein CSASPSGRADNEQFF. The rearrangement links TRBV20-1 to TRBJ2-1, with 12 bases fitting TRBD2. The CDR3 is made up of 15 amino acids. Trimming cost V 3 bases and J 5 bases; bases outside gene matches: 5. Per the germline V gene, CDR1 is DFQATT and CDR2 is SNEGSKA (reference sequence).